This entry features one TCR beta chain sequence. Its antigen is unidentified. This sample was included in a study of cytomegalovirus exposure and HLA in healthy donors. Study conclusions and caveats: There were fewer than 200 TCR beta chains listed as cytomegalovirus-associated. The majority of TCR sequences were rare, yet some public TCRs appeared in many donors. According to a subsequent analysis, TCR clusters identified in the first cohort showed a tendency to co-occur across the 110 or so validation repertoires. Reportedly, cytomegalovirus status was diagnosed with high sensitivity and specificity.

The CDR3 is 15 amino acids. Germline trimming cut 4 bases from V and 2 bases from J; bases unmatched to any gene: 6. Germline V CDR1 and CDR2: MNHEY, SMNVEV (reference sequence). Assay used: immunoSEQ multiplex PCR; TCRdb lists only in-frame clones, some missing. This table has fewer than 150,000 clones, about 88% appearing once. Sample: PBMCs. The V and J genes are TRBV27 and TRBJ2-7; TRBD1 aligns across 9 bases. This receptor was identified in a man younger than 35 in good health and CMV-seropositive. The CDR3 is CASSSAGTGTYEQYF. CDR3 coding DNA: TGTGCCAGCAGTTCCGCCGGGACAGGGACCTACGAGCAGTACTTC.